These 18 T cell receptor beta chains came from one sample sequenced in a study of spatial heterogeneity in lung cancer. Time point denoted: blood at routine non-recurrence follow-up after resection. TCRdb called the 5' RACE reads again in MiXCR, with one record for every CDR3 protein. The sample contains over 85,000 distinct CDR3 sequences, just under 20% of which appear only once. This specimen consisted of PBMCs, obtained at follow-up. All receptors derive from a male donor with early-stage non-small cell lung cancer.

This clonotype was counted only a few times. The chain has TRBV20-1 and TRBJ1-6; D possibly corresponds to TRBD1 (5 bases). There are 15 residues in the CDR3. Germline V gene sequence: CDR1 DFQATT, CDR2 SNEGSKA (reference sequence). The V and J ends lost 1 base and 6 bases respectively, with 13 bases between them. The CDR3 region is CSARARSGGNSPLHF. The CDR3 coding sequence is TGCAGTGCTAGAGCGCGTAGTGGGGGTAATTCACCCCTCCACTTT.

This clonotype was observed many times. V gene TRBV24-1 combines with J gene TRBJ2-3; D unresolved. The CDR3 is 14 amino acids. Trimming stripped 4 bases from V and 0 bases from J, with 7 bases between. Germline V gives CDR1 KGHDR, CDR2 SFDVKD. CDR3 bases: TGTGCCACCAGTGACCAAACTAGCACAGATACGCAGTATTTT. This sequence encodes CATSDQTSTDTQYF.

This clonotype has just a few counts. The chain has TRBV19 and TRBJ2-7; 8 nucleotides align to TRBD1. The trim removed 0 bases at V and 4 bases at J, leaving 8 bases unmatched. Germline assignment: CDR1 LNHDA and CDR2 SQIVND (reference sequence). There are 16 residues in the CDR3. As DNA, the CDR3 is TGTGCCAGTAGTATAGATCATCGACAGGGGAGGTACGAGCAGTACTTC. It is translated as CASSIDHRQGRYEQYF.

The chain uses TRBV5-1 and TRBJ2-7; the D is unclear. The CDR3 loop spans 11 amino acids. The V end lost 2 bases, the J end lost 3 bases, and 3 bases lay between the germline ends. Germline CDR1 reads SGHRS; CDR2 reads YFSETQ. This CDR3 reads CASSFDYEQYF. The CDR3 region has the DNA TGCGCCAGCAGCTTTGACTACGAGCAGTACTTC.

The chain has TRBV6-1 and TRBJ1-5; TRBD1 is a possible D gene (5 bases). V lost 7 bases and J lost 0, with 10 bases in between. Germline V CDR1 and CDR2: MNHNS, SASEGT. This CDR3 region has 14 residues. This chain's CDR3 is CASTRGNSNQPQHF. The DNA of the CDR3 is TGTGCCAGCACTCGGGGGAATAGCAATCAGCCCCAGCATTTT.

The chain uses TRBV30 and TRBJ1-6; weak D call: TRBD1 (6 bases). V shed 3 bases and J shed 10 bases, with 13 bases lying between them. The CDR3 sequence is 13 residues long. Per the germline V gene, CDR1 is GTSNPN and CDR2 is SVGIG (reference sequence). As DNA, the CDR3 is TGTGCCTGGAGGGCGGACAGAGTGTCACCCCTCCACTTT. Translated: CAWRADRVSPLHF.

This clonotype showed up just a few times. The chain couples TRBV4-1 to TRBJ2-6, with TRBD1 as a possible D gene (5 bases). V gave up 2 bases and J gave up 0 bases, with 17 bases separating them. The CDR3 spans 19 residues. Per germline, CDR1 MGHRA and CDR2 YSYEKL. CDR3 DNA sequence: TGCGCCAGCAGCCAATTGGTGGCAGGGTACCCCTCTGGGGCCAACGTCCTGACTTTC. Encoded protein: CASSQLVAGYPSGANVLTF.

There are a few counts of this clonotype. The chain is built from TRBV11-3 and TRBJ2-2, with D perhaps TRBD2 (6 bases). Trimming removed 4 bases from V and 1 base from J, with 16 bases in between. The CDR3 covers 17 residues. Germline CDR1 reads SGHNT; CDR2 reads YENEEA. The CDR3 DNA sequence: TGTGCCAGCAGCTCGTGGACTAACGAACTGAACACCGGGGAGCTGTTTTTT. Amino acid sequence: CASSSWTNELNTGELFF. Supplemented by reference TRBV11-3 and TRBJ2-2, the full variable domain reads EAGVVQSPRYKIIEKKQPVAFWCNPISGHNTLYWYLQNLGQGPELLIRYENEEAVDDSQLPKDRFSAERLKGVDSTLKIQPAELGDSAVYLCASSSWTNELNTGELFFGEGSRLTVL.

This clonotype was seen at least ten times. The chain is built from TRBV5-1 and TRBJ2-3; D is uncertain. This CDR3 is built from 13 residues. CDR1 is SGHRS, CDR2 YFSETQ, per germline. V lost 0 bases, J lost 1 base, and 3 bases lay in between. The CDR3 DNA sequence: TGCGCCAGCAGCTTGGGCCGCACAGATACGCAGTATTTT. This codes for CASSLGRTDTQYF.

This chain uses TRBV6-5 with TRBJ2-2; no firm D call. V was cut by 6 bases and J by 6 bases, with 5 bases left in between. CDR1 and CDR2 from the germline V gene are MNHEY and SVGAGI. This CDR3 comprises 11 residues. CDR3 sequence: CASRVAGELFF. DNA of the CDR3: TGTGCCAGCAGGGTTGCCGGGGAGCTGTTTTTT.

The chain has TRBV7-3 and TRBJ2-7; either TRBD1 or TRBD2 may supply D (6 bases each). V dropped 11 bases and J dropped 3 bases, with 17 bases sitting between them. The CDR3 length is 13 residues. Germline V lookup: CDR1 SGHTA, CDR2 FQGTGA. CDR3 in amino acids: CAVGGRRYYEQYF. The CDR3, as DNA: TGTGCCGTGGGGGGCAGGAGATACTACGAGCAGTACTTC.

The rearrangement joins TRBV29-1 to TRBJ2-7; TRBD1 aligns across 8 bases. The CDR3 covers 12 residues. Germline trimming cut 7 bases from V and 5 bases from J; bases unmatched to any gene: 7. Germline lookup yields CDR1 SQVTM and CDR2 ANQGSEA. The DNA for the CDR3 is TGCAGCGGGACGACAGGGGCCAACGAGCAGTACTTC. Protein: CSGTTGANEQYF.

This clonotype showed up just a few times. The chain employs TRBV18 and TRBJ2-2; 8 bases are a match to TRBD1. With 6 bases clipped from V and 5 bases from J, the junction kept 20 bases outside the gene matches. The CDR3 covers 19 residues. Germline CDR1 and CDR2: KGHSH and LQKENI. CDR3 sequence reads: CASSPLGQGLLTGTGELFF. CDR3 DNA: TGTGCCAGCTCGCCGCTCGGACAGGGCCTACTAACTGGTACCGGGGAGCTGTTTTTT. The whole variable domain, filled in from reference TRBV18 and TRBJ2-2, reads NAGVMQNPRHLVRRRGQEARLRCSPMKGHSHVYWYRQLPEEGLKFMVYLQKENIIDESGMPKERFSAEFPKEGPSILRIQQVVRGDSAAYFCASSPLGQGLLTGTGELFFGEGSRLTVL.

The CDR3 region has the DNA TGTGCCAGCAGCAACGACAGAGCCTCCGGAGATACGCAGTATTTT. This translates into CASSNDRASGDTQYF. This chain links TRBV7-2 with TRBJ2-3, with D tentatively TRBD1 (5 bases). The V gene's germline CDR1 is SGHTA and CDR2 FQGNSA. The CDR3 is 15 residues long. Trimming pared 5 bases from V and 5 bases from J, leaving 17 bases between.

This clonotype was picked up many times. DNA of the CDR3: TGTGCCAGCAGCCAAGAACCGCCCCTGGCCGGGGAGCTGTTTTTT. Translation gives CASSQEPPLAGELFF. This chain uses TRBV3-1 with TRBJ2-2; no clear D gene. V was clipped by 0 bases and J by 6 bases, with 11 bases between them. CDR1 is LGHDT, CDR2 YNNKEL, per germline (reference sequence). The CDR3 has 15 amino acids.

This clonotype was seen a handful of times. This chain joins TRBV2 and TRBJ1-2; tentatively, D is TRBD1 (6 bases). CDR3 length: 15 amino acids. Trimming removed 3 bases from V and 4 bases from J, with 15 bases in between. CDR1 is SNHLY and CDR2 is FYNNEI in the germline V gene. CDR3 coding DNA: TGTGCCAGCAGTGAGGGGGCAGTCTCCTCCTATGGCTACACCTTC. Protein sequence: CASSEGAVSSYGYTF.

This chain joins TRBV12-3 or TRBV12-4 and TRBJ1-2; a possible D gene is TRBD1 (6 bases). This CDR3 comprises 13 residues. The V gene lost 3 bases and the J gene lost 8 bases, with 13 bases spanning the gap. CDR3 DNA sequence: TGTGCCAGCAGTTTGGCTCCAGGGGACGGCTACACCTTC. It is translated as CASSLAPGDGYTF.

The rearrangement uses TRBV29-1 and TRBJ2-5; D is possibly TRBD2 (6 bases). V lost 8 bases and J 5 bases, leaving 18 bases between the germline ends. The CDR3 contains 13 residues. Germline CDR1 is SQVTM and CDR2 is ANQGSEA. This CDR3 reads CSTRGRLAETQYF. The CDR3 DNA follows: TGCAGCACCCGAGGTCGGCTAGCGGAGACCCAGTACTTC. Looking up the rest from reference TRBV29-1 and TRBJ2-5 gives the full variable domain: SAVISQKPSRDICQRGTSLTIQCQVDSQVTMMFWYRQQPGQSLTLIATANQGSEATYESGFVIDKFPISRPNLTFSTLTVSNMSPEDSSIYLCSTRGRLAETQYFGPGTRLLVL.